The 3 T cell receptor beta chains below come from one sample, sequenced in a study of blood T cell repertoires in COVID-19. The method was immunoSEQ multiplex PCR; TCRdb's version includes in-frame clones alone and lacks a portion of them. The repertoire holds 20,000 to 25,000 clones, approximately 90% seen once, with 18% in the top ten. The sample consisted of peripheral blood. These receptors were obtained from a human donor in a cohort sampled during active COVID-19.

The rearrangement links TRBV6-5 to TRBJ2-7; 7 bases are a match to TRBD1. This CDR3 has 14 residues. Per germline, CDR1 MNHEY and CDR2 SVGAGI. V lost 6 bases and J lost 2; bases outside the gene matches: 7. The CDR3 nucleotides read TGTGCCAGCAGACCTTGGGACAGCCCCTACGAGCAGTACTTC. Encoded protein: CASRPWDSPYEQYF.

This clone is a singleton in its sample. Because the CDR3's place on the DNA is in doubt, the DNA is left out and the CDR3 is given as listed by TCRdb. The V call is TRBV6-5, the J call TRBJ1-5. Germline loops: CDR1 MNHEY, CDR2 SVGAGI. The CDR3 extends over 11 residues, inclusive of both ends. CDR3 protein: CASSSSGIQHF.

V gene TRBV2 combines with J gene TRBJ2-7, with D tentatively TRBD1 (5 bases). V was pared by 3 bases and J by 5 bases, with 14 bases between. Germline CDR1 SNHLY, CDR2 FYNNEI. The CDR3 is made up of 14 amino acids. The CDR3 coding sequence is TGTGCCAGCAGTGAGTGGCAGGGTGACAACGAGCAGTACTTC. Translation: CASSEWQGDNEQYF.